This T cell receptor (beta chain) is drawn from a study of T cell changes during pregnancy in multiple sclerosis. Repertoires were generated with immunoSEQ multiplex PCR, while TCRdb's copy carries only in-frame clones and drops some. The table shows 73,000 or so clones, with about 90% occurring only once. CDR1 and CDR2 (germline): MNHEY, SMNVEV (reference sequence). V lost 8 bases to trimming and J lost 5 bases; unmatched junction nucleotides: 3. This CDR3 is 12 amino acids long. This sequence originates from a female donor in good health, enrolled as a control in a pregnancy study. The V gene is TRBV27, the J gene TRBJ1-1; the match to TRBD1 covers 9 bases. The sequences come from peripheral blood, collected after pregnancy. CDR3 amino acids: CASGDRGTEAFF. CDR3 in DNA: TGTGCCAGCGGCGACAGGGGGACTGAAGCTTTCTTT.